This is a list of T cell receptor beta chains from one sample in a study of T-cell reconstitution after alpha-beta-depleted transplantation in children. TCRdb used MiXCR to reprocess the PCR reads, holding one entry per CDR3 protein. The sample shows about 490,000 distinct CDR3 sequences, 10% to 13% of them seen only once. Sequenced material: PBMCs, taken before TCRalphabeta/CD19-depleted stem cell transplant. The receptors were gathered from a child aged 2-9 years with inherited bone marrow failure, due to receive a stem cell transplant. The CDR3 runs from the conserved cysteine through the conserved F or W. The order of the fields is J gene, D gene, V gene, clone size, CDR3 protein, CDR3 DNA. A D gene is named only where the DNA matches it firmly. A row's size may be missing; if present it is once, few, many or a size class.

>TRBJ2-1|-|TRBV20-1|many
CSARDRLVGNNEQFF
TGCAGTGCTAGAGATCGTCTAGTGGGAAACAATGAGCAGTTCTTC
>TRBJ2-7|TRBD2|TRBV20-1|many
CSARALASYEQYF
TGCAGTGCTAGGGCACTAGCGTCATACGAGCAGTACTTC
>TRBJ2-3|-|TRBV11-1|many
CASLSLLAKLRRTDTQYF
TGTGCCAGCCTATCTCTTCTAGCGAAACTACGTCGCACAGATACGCAGTATTTT
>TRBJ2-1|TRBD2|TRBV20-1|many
CSASPAAREGNEQFF
TGCAGTGCTAGCCCCGCAGCCCGGGAGGGAAATGAGCAGTTCTTC
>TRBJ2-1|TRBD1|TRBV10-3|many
CAISEQTGQGNQQFF
TGTGCCATCAGTGAGCAGACGGGACAGGGTAATCAGCAGTTCTTC
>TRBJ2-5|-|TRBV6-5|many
CASSYGLWLGQETQYF
TGTGCCAGCAGTTACGGCCTTTGGCTAGGGCAAGAGACCCAGTACTTC
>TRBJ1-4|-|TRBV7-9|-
CASSLRERVGGEKLFF
TGTGCCAGCAGCTTACGTGAACGGGTTGGCGGTGAAAAACTGTTTTTT
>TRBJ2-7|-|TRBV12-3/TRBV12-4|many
CASSAGLYEQYF
TGTGCCAGCAGTGCAGGGTTGTACGAGCAGTACTTC
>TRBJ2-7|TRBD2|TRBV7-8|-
CASSSRAGALSYEQYF
TGTGCCAGCAGCTCTCGAGCGGGGGCTCTTAGCTACGAGCAGTACTTC
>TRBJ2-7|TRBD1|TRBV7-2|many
CASSLAGTGGRNEQYF
TGTGCCAGCAGCTTAGCGGGGACAGGGGGTAGAAACGAGCAGTACTTC
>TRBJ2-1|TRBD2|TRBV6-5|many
CASSYSTVLAGSNEQFF
TGTGCCAGCAGTTACTCGACCGTACTAGCGGGAAGCAATGAGCAGTTCTTC
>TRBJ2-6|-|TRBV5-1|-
CASSFYRAGLGANVLTF
TGCGCCAGCAGCTTTTACAGGGCCGGGCTAGGGGCCAACGTCCTGACTTTC
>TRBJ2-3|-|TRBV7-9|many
CASSLPGNPGFDTQYF
TGTGCCAGCAGCTTACCAGGGAACCCGGGATTTGATACGCAGTATTTT
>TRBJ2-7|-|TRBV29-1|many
CSVPRNSNEQYF
TGCAGCGTCCCCCGGAACAGCAACGAGCAGTACTTC
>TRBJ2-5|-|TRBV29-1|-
CSVGGEAETQYF
TGCAGCGTTGGAGGGGAGGCGGAGACCCAGTACTTC
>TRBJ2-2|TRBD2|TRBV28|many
CASRTSGRGTGELFF
TGTGCCAGCAGGACTAGCGGGAGGGGGACCGGGGAGCTGTTTTTT
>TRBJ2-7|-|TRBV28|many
CASSPQGDEQYF
TGTGCCAGCAGTCCCCAGGGAGACGAGCAGTACTTC
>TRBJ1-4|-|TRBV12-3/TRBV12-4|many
CASTLRGGRADEKLFF
TGTGCCAGCACCCTTAGGGGGGGCAGGGCGGATGAAAAACTGTTTTTT
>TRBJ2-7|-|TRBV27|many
CASSRAASSYEQYF
TGTGCCAGCAGTCGAGCGGCGAGCTCCTACGAGCAGTACTTC
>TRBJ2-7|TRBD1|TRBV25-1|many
CASSPTGAYEQYF
TGTGCCAGCAGCCCCACAGGGGCCTACGAGCAGTACTTC
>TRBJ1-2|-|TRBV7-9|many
CASSSVPTGIDGYTF
TGTGCCAGCAGCTCCGTACCGACAGGAATTGATGGCTACACCTTC
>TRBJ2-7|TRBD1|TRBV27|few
CASGTAAYEQYF
TGTGCCAGTGGGACAGCCGCTTACGAGCAGTACTTC
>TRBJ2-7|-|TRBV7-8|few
CASSLQAAGGPGQPYEQYF
TGTGCCAGCAGCTTACAGGCCGCGGGGGGACCGGGACAGCCCTACGAGCAGTACTTC
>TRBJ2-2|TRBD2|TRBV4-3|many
CASSRELGGTGELFF
TGCGCCAGCAGCCGCGAATTGGGGGGGACCGGGGAGCTGTTTTTT
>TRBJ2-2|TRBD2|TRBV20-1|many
CSARESVAGRFTGELFF
TGCAGTGCTAGAGAGTCGGTAGCGGGACGTTTCACCGGGGAGCTGTTTTTT
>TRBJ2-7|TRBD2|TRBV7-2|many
CASSLEGLSTGEQYF
TGTGCCAGCAGCTTAGAGGGACTATCAACGGGGGAGCAGTACTTC
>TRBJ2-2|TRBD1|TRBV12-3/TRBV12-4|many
CASIDGDRGSPGELFF
TGTGCCAGCATTGACGGCGACAGGGGGTCCCCCGGGGAGCTGTTTTTT
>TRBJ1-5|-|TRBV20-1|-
CSARDVGYGYSNQPQHF
TGCAGTGCTAGAGATGTGGGTTACGGTTATAGCAATCAGCCCCAGCATTTT
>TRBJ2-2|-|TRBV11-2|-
CASSFSTGGRTGELFF
TGTGCCAGCAGCTTTTCAACGGGCGGGCGTACCGGGGAGCTGTTTTTT
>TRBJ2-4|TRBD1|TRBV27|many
CASSPGQGFRNIQYF
TGTGCCAGCAGCCCTGGACAGGGGTTTAGAAACATTCAGTACTTC
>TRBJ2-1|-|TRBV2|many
CASSEGSDYNEQFF
TGTGCCAGCAGTGAGGGAAGCGACTACAATGAGCAGTTCTTC
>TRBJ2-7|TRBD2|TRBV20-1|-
CSATRGEEQYF
TGCAGTGCAACCCGGGGGGAGGAGCAGTACTTC
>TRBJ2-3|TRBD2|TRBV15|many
CATHEREGTDTQYF
TGTGCCACCCACGAGCGGGAGGGCACAGATACGCAGTATTTT
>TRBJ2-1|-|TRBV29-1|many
CSVERRGSYNEQFF
TGCAGCGTTGAACGGCGGGGCTCCTACAATGAGCAGTTCTTC
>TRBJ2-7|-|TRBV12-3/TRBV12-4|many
CASTLAGSSYEQYF
TGTGCCAGCACCCTGGCGGGAAGCTCCTACGAGCAGTACTTC